This T cell receptor (beta chain) originates from a study of T cell changes during pregnancy in multiple sclerosis. The CDR3 totals 13 residues. The V segment lost 6 bases and the J segment 5 bases; nucleotides outside the gene matches: 6. CDR1 is WSHSY, CDR2 SAAADI, per germline. The data were produced by immunoSEQ multiplex PCR, yet TCRdb's version contains in-frame clones alone and is incomplete. The data show fewer than 90,000 clones, roughly 93% seen once. The sample was peripheral blood, taken in the third trimester of pregnancy. The chain employs TRBV10-2 and TRBJ2-7, with 8 bases fitting TRBD2. This receptor was obtained from a female donor with multiple sclerosis, enrolled in a pregnancy study. CDR3 amino acids: CASSQREFNEQYF. CDR3 DNA: TGCGCCAGCAGCCAGCGGGAGTTTAACGAGCAGTACTTC.